Sequencing of this T cell receptor beta chain was carried out in a study of T cell responses to AZD1222 COVID-19 vaccine. The V and J ends lost 4 bases and 0 bases respectively, with 16 bases between them. Germline CDR1 reads SGDLS; CDR2 reads YYNGEE. This CDR3 is 17 amino acids long. Profiling relied on immunoSEQ multiplex PCR, and the TCRdb table lists in-frame clones only, not all of them. The repertoire holds roughly 120,000 clones, with about 90% as singletons. The chain is built from TRBV9 and TRBJ1-4; D perhaps matches TRBD1 (5 bases). The sequence derives from an adult in good health. Sequenced material: peripheral blood, taken on day 0 of AZD1222 vaccination. The CDR3, as DNA: TGTGCCAGCAGCAGAGGGGCAGGCGGTGCAACTAATGAAAAACTGTTTTTT. Translation gives CASSRGAGGATNEKLFF.